This T cell receptor (beta chain) was obtained from a study of blood T cell repertoires in COVID-19. Study information: The United States, Italy and Spain were the sources of the acute and convalescent COVID-19 samples. PBMCs, B-cell-depleted T cells, or T cells were the source of the cDNA or gDNA that made up the material.

In the source study's methods: From reference gene primer amplification, estimates of nucleated cell counts were derived. The table came from immunoSEQ multiplex PCR; TCRdb's copy has only in-frame clones and leaves some out. V, J and clone size were drawn from that table, and D and trimming were deduced from the DNA. The data hold hundreds of thousands of clones, with approximately 91% observed a single time. With V trimmed by 7 bases and J by 2 bases, 4 bases remained unmatched. CDR3 length: 13 residues. J is TRBJ2-7 and V is TRBV23-1; 8 positions agree with TRBD1. TRBV23-1 is an ORF, and what it does is uncertain. Sequencing input: peripheral blood. This clonotype was sampled from a man aged 55 to 70 who had recovered from COVID-19. The CDR3 DNA reads as TGCGCCAGCACTGGACAGGGCCCCTACGAGCAGTACTTC. Protein product: CASTGQGPYEQYF.